Presented here are 32 T cell receptor beta chains from one specimen sequenced in a study of cytomegalovirus exposure and HLA in healthy donors. In the PCR, 60 Vbeta and 13 Jbeta primers were used. Assay used: immunoSEQ multiplex PCR; TCRdb lists only in-frame clones, some missing. The data hold fewer than 100,000 clones, with 78% observed a single time. Sequenced: PBMCs. These receptors were obtained from a woman in her thirties or forties in good health and CMV-seropositive.

J is TRBJ2-6 and V is TRBV9; D gene uncertain. This CDR3 has 15 residues. Germline V gives CDR1 SGDLS, CDR2 YYNGEE. Trimming took off 1 base at V and 1 base at J, with 6 bases between the two ends. The CDR3 DNA is TGTGCCAGCAGCGTATGGAGTTCTGGGGCCAACGTCCTGACTTTC. The encoded protein is CASSVWSSGANVLTF.

This sequence joins TRBV28 and TRBJ1-2; unclear D gene. Germline-derived CDR1 and CDR2 are MDHEN and SYDVKM. This CDR3 comprises 14 residues. Trimming left V 2 bases short and J 8 bases short, with 15 bases between. CDR3 nucleotide sequence: TGTGCCAGCAGTTTAGATAACAGCCCTCGGGGCTACACCTTC. Translating gives CASSLDNSPRGYTF.

The rearrangement uses TRBV2 and TRBJ2-7; 11 bases line up with TRBD1. V dropped 6 bases and J dropped 10; count of bases not matched to a gene: 8. This CDR3 region has 13 residues. Looked up from germline, CDR1 is SNHLY and CDR2 is FYNNEI. The chain's CDR3 is CASSPGQGVSQYF. CDR3 coding DNA: TGTGCCAGCAGCCCGGGACAGGGGGTGTCACAGTACTTC.

Written as DNA, the CDR3 is TGTGCCAGCAGCGAAACAGGGGAGGATGAGCAGTTCTTC. This codes for CASSETGEDEQFF. The chain links TRBV6-5 to TRBJ2-1, with D possibly TRBD1 on 7 matching bases. V gave up 6 bases and J gave up 8 bases, with 14 bases separating them. The germline CDR1 and CDR2 sequences are MNHEY and SVGAGI. The CDR3 consists of 13 residues.

The CDR3 here is CASSPQGWGTQYF. The CDR3 DNA reads TGTGCCAGCAGTCCACAGGGATGGGGGACCCAGTACTTC. This chain connects TRBV28 to TRBJ2-5; D possibly corresponds to TRBD1 (6 bases). The ends were cut back, 5 bases at V and 7 bases at J, with 14 bases in the middle. Germline loops: CDR1 MDHEN, CDR2 SYDVKM. There are 13 residues in the CDR3.

The V call is TRBV2, the J call TRBJ2-3, with 12 bases lining up with TRBD2. The trim removed 2 bases at V and 6 bases at J, leaving 9 bases unmatched. This CDR3 has 17 amino acids. Per the germline V gene, CDR1 is SNHLY and CDR2 is FYNNEI. Here the CDR3 DNA reads TGTGCCAGCAGTGAAAAGACTAGCGGGAGAGTTTTGGATACGCAGTATTTT. Its protein is CASSEKTSGRVLDTQYF.

The chain is built from TRBV5-1 and TRBJ2-7; 9 bases fit TRBD1. This CDR3 is 15 amino acids long. The J segment lost 7 bases and the V segment lost 4 bases, leaving 12 bases of the junction unmatched. Germline assignment: CDR1 SGHRS and CDR2 YFSETQ. CDR3 protein: CASSRGQGGVREQYF. In DNA form, the CDR3 reads TGCGCCAGCAGCAGGGGACAGGGAGGCGTCCGGGAGCAGTACTTC. The full variable domain, completed using reference TRBV5-1 and TRBJ2-7, is KAGVTQTPRYLIKTRGQQVTLSCSPISGHRSVSWYQQTPGQGLQFLFEYFSETQRNKGNFPGRFSGRQFSNSRSEMNVSTLELGDSALYLCASSRGQGGVREQYFGPGTRLTVT.

The chain employs TRBV28 and TRBJ1-1; a possible D gene is TRBD1 (5 bases). The CDR3 totals 14 residues. V was cut by 7 bases and J by 7 bases, with 19 bases left in between. Looked up from germline, CDR1 is MDHEN and CDR2 is SYDVKM. CDR3 in DNA: TGTGCCAGCAAACAAACGACAGAATTTAATGAAGCTTTCTTT. Translation: CASKQTTEFNEAFF.

This clone showed up just once. The V and J genes are TRBV11-3 and TRBJ2-7; no clear D. The V and J ends lost 0 bases and 8 bases respectively, with 8 bases between them. From germline, CDR1 is SGHNT and CDR2 YENEEA. This CDR3 region has 12 residues. The CDR3 spells CASSLDRLQQYF. In DNA, the CDR3 is TGTGCCAGCAGCTTAGATCGGTTGCAGCAGTACTTC.

The chain uses TRBV15 and TRBJ2-3; a possible D gene is TRBD1 (6 bases). CDR3 length equals 15 residues. Germline CDR1 LNHNV, CDR2 YYDKDF (reference sequence). The V and J ends lost 1 base and 0 bases respectively, with 8 bases between them. The CDR3 here is CATSRVGTSTDTQYF. The CDR3 nucleotides read TGTGCCACCAGCAGAGTCGGGACAAGCACAGATACGCAGTATTTT.

The gene calls are TRBV2 and TRBJ2-7, with 9 bases aligning to TRBD1. The length of the CDR3 is 12 residues. The trim removed 6 bases at V and 4 bases at J, leaving 1 base unmatched. Per the germline V gene, CDR1 is SNHLY and CDR2 is FYNNEI. Written as DNA, the CDR3 is TGTGCCAGCAGGGACAGGGGTTACGAGCAGTACTTC. Protein: CASRDRGYEQYF.

The chain is built from TRBV28 and TRBJ2-7; possible D gene TRBD2, 6 bases. Germline V gives CDR1 MDHEN, CDR2 SYDVKM. The CDR3 totals 13 residues. V lost 3 bases and J 3 bases, leaving 9 bases between the germline ends. CDR3 protein: CASSLTGGYEQYF. In nucleotides, the CDR3 is TGTGCCAGCAGTTTGACCGGGGGCTACGAGCAGTACTTC.

The rearrangement uses TRBV5-1 and TRBJ2-2, with 7 nucleotides matching TRBD1. From germline, CDR1 is SGHRS and CDR2 YFSETQ. CDR3 size: 15 residues. V trimming: 2 bases; J trimming: 1 base; junction bases outside the gene matches: 2. The CDR3 bases are TGCGCCAGCAGCTTCCGGACAGGGAACACCGGGGAGCTGTTTTTT. Translating it yields CASSFRTGNTGELFF.

This rearrangement joins TRBV7-2 to TRBJ2-3; D perhaps matches TRBD2 (6 bases). Per the germline V gene, CDR1 is SGHTA and CDR2 is FQGNSA. The V gene lost 5 bases and the J gene lost 10 bases, with 16 bases spanning the gap. This CDR3 spans 13 amino acids. CDR3 DNA sequence: TGTGCCAGCAGCCAAGGGATGGGAGGTGCGCAGTATTTT. Translation gives CASSQGMGGAQYF.

This chain links TRBV15 with TRBJ2-5, with D tentatively TRBD2 (5 bases). The V and J ends lost 0 bases and 5 bases respectively, with 10 bases between them. Germline CDR1 reads LNHNV; CDR2 reads YYDKDF (reference sequence). The CDR3 sequence is 14 residues long. In DNA, the CDR3 is TGTGCCACCAGCAGAGATTTAACGGGGGAGACCCAGTACTTC. This encodes CATSRDLTGETQYF.

This chain joins TRBV4-1 and TRBJ2-5; the match to TRBD1 covers 9 bases. CDR1 and CDR2 from the germline V gene are MGHRA and YSYEKL. The CDR3 covers 18 residues. The trim removed 4 bases at V and 7 bases at J, leaving 19 bases unmatched. The DNA for the CDR3 is TGCGCCAGCAGCCGACAAGTCCCGGGACAGGGAATGGTTGCGACCCAGTACTTC. Translating gives CASSRQVPGQGMVATQYF.

This clone has only a few counts. The V call is TRBV28, the J call TRBJ2-7; D is ambiguous. CDR1 and CDR2 from the germline V gene are MDHEN and SYDVKM. The CDR3 runs to 11 residues. V dropped 6 bases and J dropped 1 base, with 4 bases sitting between them. The CDR3 DNA sequence: TGTGCCAGCAGCTATTCCTACGAGCAGTACTTC. This encodes CASSYSYEQYF.

The chain joins TRBV6-6 to TRBJ1-1; D possibly corresponds to TRBD1 (5 bases). V was pared by 6 bases and J by 1 base, with 12 bases between. Germline V lookup: CDR1 MNHNY, CDR2 SVGAGI (reference sequence). CDR3 length: 14 residues. In DNA form, the CDR3 reads TGTGCCAGCAGCCAGGACATTTGGAACACTGAAGCTTTCTTT. Its protein product is CASSQDIWNTEAFF.

This clone was counted a single time. V and J are TRBV10-3 and TRBJ1-1; a weak D match, TRBD1 (6 bases). CDR1 and CDR2 from the germline V gene are ENHRY and SYGVKD. The CDR3 loop spans 14 amino acids. The V end was cut by 6 bases, the J end by 3 bases, with 14 bases between. CDR3 sequence reads: CAIRDRLGYTEAFF. The CDR3 DNA reads as TGTGCCATCAGAGACAGGCTCGGGTACACTGAAGCTTTCTTT.

The chain uses TRBV30 and TRBJ1-4; unclear D gene. Germline lookup yields CDR1 GTSNPN and CDR2 SVGIG (reference sequence). The CDR3 extends over 15 amino acids. The V gene lost 2 bases and the J gene lost 0 bases, with 10 bases spanning the gap. The CDR3 protein is CAWSRTAPTNEKLFF. The CDR3 DNA sequence: TGTGCCTGGAGTCGAACAGCCCCAACTAATGAAAAACTGTTTTTT.

This chain links TRBV19 with TRBJ1-4; no definite D call. Germline lookup yields CDR1 LNHDA and CDR2 SQIVND (reference sequence). V was clipped by 10 bases and J by 2 bases, with 26 bases between them. The CDR3 covers 18 residues. CDR3 DNA: TGTGCCACCTCCCAAGGTCCCCGCTCGGGTTTTACTAATGAAAAACTGTTTTTT. Its protein product is CATSQGPRSGFTNEKLFF.

The rearrangement joins TRBV19 to TRBJ2-2; 11 bases fit TRBD2. This CDR3 has 16 residues. Trimming removed 5 bases from V and 4 bases from J; junction bases left unmatched: 6. In germline, CDR1 is LNHDA, CDR2 SQIVND (reference sequence). The CDR3: CASSLRLAGTTGELFF. CDR3 coding DNA: TGTGCCAGTAGTCTCCGACTAGCGGGAACCACCGGGGAGCTGTTTTTT.

The rearrangement joins TRBV14 to TRBJ2-1; 10 bases are a match to TRBD1. CDR1 SGHDN and CDR2 FVKESK come from the germline V gene. This CDR3 is built from 18 residues. The ends lost 3 bases at V and 4 bases at J; junction bases unmatched: 12. The CDR3 nucleotides read TGTGCCAGCAGCCACTGGAAGACCGGGACAGGGGCTTACAATGAGCAGTTCTTC. Translated, it gives CASSHWKTGTGAYNEQFF.

This clone occurred a few times. J is TRBJ1-1 and V is TRBV6-5; a weak D match, TRBD1 (5 bases). Trimming removed 2 bases from V and 1 base from J, with 5 bases in between. The CDR3 contains 13 residues. The germline V gene has CDR1 MNHEY and CDR2 SVGAGI. The CDR3, as DNA: TGTGCCAGCAGTTACGGACAGAACACTGAAGCTTTCTTT. Amino acid sequence: CASSYGQNTEAFF.

About this clone itself: The junction and the germline gene differ at one end; a read error may be behind it. CDR3 residues: CSSSVLLAGGSDTQYF. The CDR3 coding sequence is TGTTCCAGCAGCGTGTTACTAGCGGGAGGTTCAGATACGCAGTATTTT. This rearrangement joins TRBV7-9 to TRBJ2-3, with TRBD2 matching over 12 bases. Looked up from germline, CDR1 is SEHNR and CDR2 is FQNEAQ (reference sequence). The CDR3 is 16 residues long.

This chain uses TRBV11-2 with TRBJ2-5, with D perhaps matching TRBD1 (6 bases). V lost 0 bases, J lost 5 bases, and 16 bases lay in between. The CDR3 covers 16 residues. Looked up from germline, CDR1 is SGHAT and CDR2 is FQNNGV. This CDR3 reads CASSLDGVGGGETQYF. The CDR3 DNA reads as TGTGCCAGCAGCTTAGATGGGGTAGGGGGTGGGGAGACCCAGTACTTC.

The V gene is TRBV7-2, the J gene TRBJ2-7, with 13 bases identical to TRBD2. Germline V gives CDR1 SGHTA, CDR2 FQGNSA. Losses at the gene ends were 6 bases for V and 2 bases for J; bases not matched to a gene: 4. There are 15 residues in the CDR3. The CDR3 sequence is CASRLGLAGAYEQYF. The CDR3 coding sequence is TGTGCCAGCAGGCTAGGACTAGCGGGAGCCTACGAGCAGTACTTC.

The V gene is TRBV4-1, the J gene TRBJ1-4; D remains unclear. V was trimmed by 0 bases and J by 8 bases, leaving 13 bases between them. CDR3 length: 15 residues. Germline V gene data show CDR1 as MGHRA and CDR2 as YSYEKL. CDR3 sequence: CASSQDQEAYEKLFF. The CDR3 DNA reads TGCGCCAGCAGCCAAGACCAGGAGGCGTACGAAAAACTGTTTTTT.

This chain connects TRBV5-1 to TRBJ2-3; tentatively, D is TRBD1 (6 bases). Germline V gene lookup returns CDR1 SGHRS and CDR2 YFSETQ. The length of the CDR3 is 15 residues. V was shortened by 1 base and J by 0 bases, with 9 bases between the two germline ends. This CDR3 is CASSLPRGSTDTQYF. CDR3 DNA: TGCGCCAGCAGCTTGCCCAGGGGTAGCACAGATACGCAGTATTTT. Full variable domain (missing parts from reference TRBV5-1 and TRBJ2-3): KAGVTQTPRYLIKTRGQQVTLSCSPISGHRSVSWYQQTPGQGLQFLFEYFSETQRNKGNFPGRFSGRQFSNSRSEMNVSTLELGDSALYLCASSLPRGSTDTQYFGPGTRLTVL.

The CDR3 nucleotides are TGCGCCAGCAGCTGGGACTACACAGATACGCAGTATTTT. Translating gives CASSWDYTDTQYF. The chain joins TRBV5-1 to TRBJ2-3, with TRBD2 matching over 7 bases. The V and J ends lost 3 bases and 2 bases, in that order; junction bases with no gene match: 0. The CDR3 runs to 13 residues. The germline CDR1 and CDR2 sequences are SGHRS and YFSETQ.

The V and J genes are TRBV29-1 and TRBJ1-2; TRBD1 matches at 11 bases. Germline V gene data show CDR1 as SQVTM and CDR2 as ANQGSEA. The CDR3 is 15 amino acids. Trimming at V came to 2 bases and at J to 5 bases, leaving 7 bases not matched to a gene. The DNA for the CDR3 is TGCAGCGTTGAATCCCCGGACAGGGGGCGGTATGGCTACACCTTC. The encoded protein is CSVESPDRGRYGYTF.

This clone was seen a single time. The rearrangement uses TRBV7-3 and TRBJ1-2; 10 bases match TRBD1. Germline V gene sequence: CDR1 SGHTA, CDR2 FQGTGA. Germline trimming cut 3 bases from V and 4 bases from J; bases unmatched to any gene: 5. CDR3 length: 15 residues. CDR3 nucleotides: TGTGCCAGCAGCTTCACCGGGACAGGGGTCTATGGCTACACCTTC. It is translated as CASSFTGTGVYGYTF. Full variable domain (remainder filled in from reference TRBV7-3 and TRBJ1-2): GAGVSQTPSNKVTEKGKYVELRCDPISGHTALYWYRQSLGQGPEFLIYFQGTGAADDSGLPNDRFFAVRPEGSVSTLKIQRTERGDSAVYLCASSFTGTGVYGYTFGSGTRLTVV.